This section outlines one T cell receptor beta chain sequence together with its context. This entry belongs to a study of blood T cell repertoires in COVID-19. Only in-frame clones appear in the TCRdb table, and some are missing; sequencing was by immunoSEQ multiplex PCR. The sample contains about 45,000 clones, over 80% of which appear only once. The V gene's germline CDR1 is SGDLS and CDR2 YYNGEE. There are 14 residues in the CDR3. Germline trimming cut 3 bases from V and 7 bases from J; bases unmatched to any gene: 6. Sequenced input: peripheral blood. The chain uses TRBV9 and TRBJ2-1; 8 nucleotides match TRBD1. This clonotype was sampled from a man aged 80 or over in a cohort sampled during active COVID-19. This CDR3 reads CASSARTGRNEQFF. CDR3 bases: TGTGCCAGCAGCGCGAGGACAGGGAGGAATGAGCAGTTCTTC.